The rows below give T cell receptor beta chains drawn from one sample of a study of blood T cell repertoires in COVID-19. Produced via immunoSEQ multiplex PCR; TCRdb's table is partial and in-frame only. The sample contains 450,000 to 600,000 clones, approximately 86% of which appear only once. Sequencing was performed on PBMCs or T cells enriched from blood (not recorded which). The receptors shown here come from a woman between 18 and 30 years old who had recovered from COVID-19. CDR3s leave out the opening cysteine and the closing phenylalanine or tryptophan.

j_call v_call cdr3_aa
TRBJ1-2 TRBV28 ASKELNYGYT
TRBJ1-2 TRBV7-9 ASSPKTYGTANYGYT
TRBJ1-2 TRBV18 ASSPGRLGDRGLYGYT
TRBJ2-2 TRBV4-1 ASSQVRDSANTGELF
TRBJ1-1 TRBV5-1 ASREASQGITEAF
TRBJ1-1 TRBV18 ASSDPGAMNTEAF
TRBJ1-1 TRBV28 ATIGDIEAF
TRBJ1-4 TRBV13 ASTLAWGQNEKLF
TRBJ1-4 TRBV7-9 ASSPVTDRELF
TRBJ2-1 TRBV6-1 ASSEGGNEQF
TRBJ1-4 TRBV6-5 ASSPTPRAGEKLF
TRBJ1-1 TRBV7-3 ASSLTIDTEAF
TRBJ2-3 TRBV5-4 ASSWGGAGTDTQY
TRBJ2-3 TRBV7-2 ASSLIAGGDTQY
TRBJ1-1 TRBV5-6 ASSLVSGGEAF
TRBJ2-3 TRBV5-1 ASSLGDSPTDTQY
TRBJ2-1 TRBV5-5 ASSLGANSYNEQF
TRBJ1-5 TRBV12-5 ASGLMTAIAVGNQPQH
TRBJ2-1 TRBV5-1 ASGTGNNVKF
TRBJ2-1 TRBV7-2 ASSLRAGEQF
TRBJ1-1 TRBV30 AWIGGSGTEAF
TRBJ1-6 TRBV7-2 ASSPGPGNPLH
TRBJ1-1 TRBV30 AWRLSGVTEAF
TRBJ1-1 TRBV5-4 ASSRTGEGTEAF
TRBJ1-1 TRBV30 AWVRDRATLRAEAF
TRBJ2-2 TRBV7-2 ASSSGTSNTGELF
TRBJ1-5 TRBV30 AWSVGQGAPWPQH
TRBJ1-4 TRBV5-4 ASRPSQGPNEKLF
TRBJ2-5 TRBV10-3 AISSGTGDGETQY
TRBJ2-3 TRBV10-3 AISGGGPSTDTQY
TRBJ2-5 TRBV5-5 ASSLASGGSETQY
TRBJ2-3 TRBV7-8 ASSLFRLAGGTDTQY
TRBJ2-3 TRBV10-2 ASSGSMGGGPDTQY
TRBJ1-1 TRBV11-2 ASSLGPGTEAF
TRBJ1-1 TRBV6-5 ASYTGRPENTEAF
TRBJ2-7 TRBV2 ASSRDRARVETSGLSTYEQY
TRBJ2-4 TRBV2 ASRGQLNLNIQY
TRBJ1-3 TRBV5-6 ASSLRDRGRPGNTIY
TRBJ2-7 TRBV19 ASSLTEASYEQY
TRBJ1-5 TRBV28 ASSFGQNNQPQH
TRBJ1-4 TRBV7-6 ASSPDQGEKLF
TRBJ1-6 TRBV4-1 ASSVPTTNSPLH
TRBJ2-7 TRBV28 ASRPQGAHEQY
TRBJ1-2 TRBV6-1 ASSPSGGANYGYT
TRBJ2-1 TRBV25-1 ASNKQGAQRDEQF
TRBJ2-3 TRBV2 ASSDLAGMQY
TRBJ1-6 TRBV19 ASSIGGDSPLH
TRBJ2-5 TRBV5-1 ASSFLGFEETQY
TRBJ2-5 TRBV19 ASSITTGGGQETQY
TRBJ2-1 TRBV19 ASSINPGDEQF